The 10 T cell receptor beta chains listed next were all sequenced from one sample in a study of control samples from healthy donors and cancer patients. TCRdb's copy holds only in-frame clones and misses some; the assay was immunoSEQ multiplex PCR. The sample shows more than 100,000 clones, 85% to 90% of them seen only once. The source material was PBMCs. These receptors were collected from a man in his sixties with lung cancer.

The V and J genes are TRBV5-1 and TRBJ2-2, with 10 positions matching TRBD2. The trim removed 3 bases at V and 2 bases at J, leaving 7 bases unmatched. This CDR3 spans 17 amino acids. Germline V gene lookup returns CDR1 SGHRS and CDR2 YFSETQ. CDR3 sequence reads: CASSSQPSGGNTGELFF. The CDR3 DNA is TGCGCCAGCAGCTCCCAACCTAGCGGGGGAAACACCGGGGAGCTGTTTTTT.

The chain uses TRBV4-1 and TRBJ1-4; no clear D gene. The V end was cut by 0 bases, the J end by 7 bases, with 3 bases between. The CDR3 spans 12 residues. The germline CDR1 and CDR2 sequences are MGHRA and YSYEKL. The CDR3 spells CASSQDSEKLFF. In nucleotides, the CDR3 is TGCGCCAGCAGCCAAGATTCTGAAAAACTGTTTTTT.

The chain combines TRBV30 with TRBJ2-6, with D perhaps given as TRBD1 or TRBD2 (6 bases each). V was cut by 8 bases and J by 2 bases, with 13 bases left in between. This CDR3 contains 14 residues. The V gene's germline CDR1 is GTSNPN and CDR2 SVGIG (reference sequence). The CDR3 region is CARKGGPGANVLTF. The CDR3 DNA follows: TGTGCCCGTAAAGGGGGGCCTGGGGCCAACGTCCTGACTTTC.

This clone was seen just once. The rearrangement joins TRBV7-9 to TRBJ2-7, with a possible D match to TRBD1 (5 bases). Trimming took 0 bases from V and 6 from J, leaving 9 bases between them. This CDR3 has 13 amino acids. The germline V gene encodes CDR1 SEHNR and CDR2 FQNEAQ (reference sequence). CDR3 sequence: CASSLARTTEQYV. CDR3 nucleotide sequence: TGTGCCAGCAGCTTAGCTAGGACAACCGAGCAGTACGTC.

The rearrangement joins TRBV5-4 to TRBJ1-1; D is unresolved. CDR1 is SGHNT and CDR2 is YYREEE in the germline V gene (reference sequence). Trimming pared 4 bases from V and 0 bases from J, leaving 7 bases between. The CDR3 has 13 residues. The CDR3 protein is CASSPVVNTEAFF. The DNA of the CDR3 is TGTGCCAGCAGCCCCGTGGTGAACACTGAAGCTTTCTTT.

The genes are TRBV7-2 and TRBJ2-3; 7 nucleotides align to TRBD2. Germline CDR1 and CDR2: SGHTA and FQGNSA. CDR3 length equals 15 residues. Trimming at V came to 5 bases and at J to 0 bases, leaving 5 bases not matched to a gene. The CDR3 nucleotides read TGTGCCAGCAGCATGGGACTACCGAGCACAGATACGCAGTATTTT. Its protein product is CASSMGLPSTDTQYF.

The CDR3 coding sequence is TGTGCCAGCAGCGTCAATGGGGCCAGCACAGATACGCAGTATTTT. Translating it yields CASSVNGASTDTQYF. The V and J genes are TRBV9 and TRBJ2-3, with a possible D match to TRBD1 (5 bases). Germline V gives CDR1 SGDLS, CDR2 YYNGEE. The germline V and J ends were trimmed by 2 bases and 0 bases, with 10 bases remaining between them. The CDR3 loop spans 15 amino acids. The full variable domain, with the rest looked up from reference TRBV9 and TRBJ2-3, is DSGVTQTPKHLITATGQRVTLRCSPRSGDLSVYWYQQSLDQGLQFLIQYYNGEERAKGNILERFSAQQFPDLHSELNLSSLELGDSALYFCASSVNGASTDTQYFGPGTRLTVL.

The chain employs TRBV24-1 and TRBJ1-4; D possibly corresponds to TRBD1 (5 bases). This CDR3 spans 15 amino acids. V lost 4 bases, J lost 4 bases, and 12 bases lay in between. Germline CDR1 reads KGHDR; CDR2 reads SFDVKD. CDR3 DNA sequence: TGTGCCACCAGTGAAGGGACGGGCGTTAATGAAAAACTGTTTTTT. It translates to CATSEGTGVNEKLFF.

The CDR3 region is CASSLPGTSSPYEQYF. The CDR3 bases are TGTGCCAGCAGCTTGCCTGGGACTAGCTCACCTTACGAGCAGTACTTC. The J gene is TRBJ2-7, the V gene TRBV5-5, with 9 positions matching TRBD2. V shed 1 base and J 4 bases; nucleotides not matched to a gene: 9. This CDR3 is built from 16 residues. Germline V gene lookup returns CDR1 SGHKS and CDR2 YYEKEE (reference sequence).

V is TRBV6-5 and J is TRBJ1-5, with D uncertain. The CDR3 has 13 amino acids. The germline V and J ends were trimmed by 6 bases and 3 bases, with 9 bases remaining between them. Germline assignment: CDR1 MNHEY and CDR2 SVGAGI. The CDR3 DNA reads as TGTGCCAGCAGACCGGATTTCAATCAGCCCCAGCATTTT. Translation: CASRPDFNQPQHF.